This T cell receptor (beta chain) was identified in a study of T cells after yellow fever vaccination. MiXCR, applied by TCRdb to the 5' RACE reads, yields one record per CDR3 protein. Altogether nearly 350,000 distinct CDR3 sequences are present, 7% to 9% being singletons, with the ten largest covering approximately 16%. This CDR3 spans 16 amino acids. The germline CDR1 and CDR2 sequences are SGHRS and YFSETQ. V shed 0 bases, J shed 1 base, and the junction held 4 bases outside the gene matches. The chain has TRBV5-1 and TRBJ2-3; 8 bases are shared with TRBD2. The clonotype was recovered from a man aged 18 to 29 who received the YFV17D yellow fever vaccine. The material sequenced was PBMCs, taken around 45 days after the first yellow fever vaccination. The CDR3: CASSLAGLGGTDTQYF. CDR3 nucleotides: TGCGCCAGCAGCTTGGCGGGACTAGGGGGCACAGATACGCAGTATTTT.